Shown below are 2 T cell receptor beta chains from a single sample sequenced in a study of T cell changes during pregnancy in multiple sclerosis. Using immunoSEQ multiplex PCR, the repertoire was profiled, and TCRdb retains in-frame clones only, with some absent. The sample yields roughly 30,000 clones, more than 85% seen once. The material sequenced was CD4+ T cells from peripheral blood mononuclear cells, taken in the second trimester of pregnancy. The source of these receptors is a female donor with multiple sclerosis, enrolled in a pregnancy study.

The chain combines TRBV7-8 with TRBJ2-2, with 10 positions matching TRBD2. The CDR3 covers 18 residues. The V gene end was trimmed by 5 bases and the J gene end by 2 bases; junction bases not matched to a gene: 11. Germline lookup yields CDR1 SGHVS and CDR2 FQNEAQ. The CDR3 here is CASSPEHRTSGNTGELFF. In DNA, the CDR3 is TGTGCCAGCAGCCCCGAGCACAGGACTAGCGGAAACACCGGGGAGCTGTTTTTT.

V usage is TRBV5-1 and J usage is TRBJ2-1, with unresolved D. Germline V gives CDR1 SGHRS, CDR2 YFSETQ. There are 13 residues in the CDR3. V shed 4 bases and J shed 7 bases, with 12 bases lying between them. The CDR3 DNA reads as TGCGCCAGCAGCCCCCCTTTTCGGAATGAGCAGTTCTTC. Residues: CASSPPFRNEQFF.